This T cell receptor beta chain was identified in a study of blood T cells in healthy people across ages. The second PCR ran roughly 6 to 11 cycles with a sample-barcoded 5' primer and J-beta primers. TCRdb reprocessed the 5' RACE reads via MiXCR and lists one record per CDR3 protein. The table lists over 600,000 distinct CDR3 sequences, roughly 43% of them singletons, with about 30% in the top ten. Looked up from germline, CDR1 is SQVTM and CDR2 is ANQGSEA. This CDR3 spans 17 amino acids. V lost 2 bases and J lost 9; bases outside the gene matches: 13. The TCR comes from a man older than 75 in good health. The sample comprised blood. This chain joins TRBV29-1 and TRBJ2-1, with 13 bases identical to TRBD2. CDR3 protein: CSVEPQLAGGQHGEQFF. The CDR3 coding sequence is TGCAGCGTTGAACCCCAACTAGCGGGAGGGCAGCATGGTGAGCAGTTCTTC.